The 13 T cell receptor beta chains below all came from one sample that was sequenced in a study of blood T cell repertoires in COVID-19. The method was immunoSEQ multiplex PCR; TCRdb's version includes in-frame clones alone and lacks a portion of them. This sample has 35,000 to 45,000 clones; about 87% occur once, and the top ten carry approximately 9.5%. The source material was peripheral blood. All receptors come from a human donor in a cohort sampled during active COVID-19.

V is TRBV7-8 and J is TRBJ2-1; D perhaps matches TRBD2 (5 bases). The germline V and J ends were trimmed by 5 bases and 4 bases, with 9 bases remaining between them. CDR3 length equals 13 residues. Germline V gene lookup returns CDR1 SGHVS and CDR2 FQNEAQ. CDR3 sequence: CASSPPGYNEQFF. DNA of the CDR3: TGTGCCAGCAGCCCCCCGGGGTACAATGAGCAGTTCTTC.

The chain links TRBV9 to TRBJ2-1; D possibly corresponds to TRBD2 (5 bases). Germline-derived CDR1 and CDR2 are SGDLS and YYNGEE. V was cut by 0 bases and J by 3 bases, with 7 bases left in between. The CDR3 contains 14 residues. The CDR3 loop is CASSVAGSYNEQFF. The CDR3, as DNA: TGTGCCAGCAGCGTAGCGGGGAGCTACAATGAGCAGTTCTTC.

The chain joins TRBV3-1 (or the pseudogene TRBV3-2) to TRBJ2-5; 7 bases match TRBD2. Germline CDR1 and CDR2: LGHDT and YNNKEL (reference sequence). The CDR3 consists of 15 residues. V shed 5 bases, J shed 5 bases, and the junction held 11 bases outside the gene matches. The CDR3, as DNA: TGTGCCAGCAGCTCCCGGGGGGAGTCGAGGGAGACCCAGTACTTC. Translated, it gives CASSSRGESRETQYF.

The CDR3 bases are TGTGCCAGCAGTCGCGACCGGGCCGGGGGATACGAGCAGTACTTC. It specifies CASSRDRAGGYEQYF. This chain connects TRBV6-5 to TRBJ2-7, with D possibly matching TRBD2 (6 bases). This CDR3 region has 15 residues. Germline lookup yields CDR1 MNHEY and CDR2 SVGAGI. Trimming stripped 5 bases from V and 4 bases from J, with 18 bases between.

This clone was seen a single time. The V gene is TRBV19, the J gene TRBJ2-3; TRBD1 matches 8 bases. This CDR3 is built from 15 residues. The V segment lost 4 bases and the J segment 2 bases; nucleotides outside the gene matches: 5. Germline loops: CDR1 LNHDA, CDR2 SQIVND (reference sequence). The CDR3 reads CASSTRQGFTDTQYF. The CDR3 bases are TGTGCCAGTAGTACCCGACAGGGGTTCACAGATACGCAGTATTTT.

The rearrangement uses TRBV28 and TRBJ1-2, with 9 bases that match TRBD1. The germline V gene has CDR1 MDHEN and CDR2 SYDVKM. V lost 7 bases, J lost 4 bases, and 13 bases stayed unmatched. The CDR3 length is 16 residues. This chain's CDR3 is CASTTGGEGGLYGYTF. In DNA, the CDR3 is TGTGCCAGCACTACAGGGGGCGAGGGTGGCCTCTATGGCTACACCTTC.

V usage is TRBV5-4 and J usage is TRBJ1-1, with TRBD1 as a possible D gene (6 bases). CDR3 length: 13 amino acids. The germline V gene encodes CDR1 SGHNT and CDR2 YYREEE (reference sequence). Trimming removed 3 bases at V and 5 bases at J, with 11 bases between. The CDR3 spells CASSSGVVTEAFF. CDR3 sequence (DNA): TGTGCCAGCAGCTCAGGGGTGGTGACTGAAGCTTTCTTT.

This chain connects TRBV30 to TRBJ1-4; 8 bases align to TRBD1. J lost 6 bases, V lost 0 bases, and 3 bases had no gene match. Germline values: CDR1 GTSNPN, CDR2 SVGIG (reference sequence). CDR3 size: 14 residues. In DNA form, the CDR3 reads TGTGCCTGGAGTGTCAGGGGGCTGGATGAAAAACTGTTTTTT. This gives the protein CAWSVRGLDEKLFF.

This chain uses TRBV19 with TRBJ2-7, with 8 bases aligning to TRBD1. The CDR3 runs 15 residues. V dropped 9 bases and J dropped 3; count of bases not matched to a gene: 13. Germline CDR1 reads LNHDA; CDR2 reads SQIVND (reference sequence). The CDR3 here is CASARGQGEGYEQYF. CDR3 nucleotide sequence: TGTGCCAGCGCTCGTGGACAGGGAGAAGGCTACGAGCAGTACTTC.

This clone was seen more than once but under ten times. The genes are TRBV30 and TRBJ1-6; 9 nucleotides match TRBD1. The CDR3 is 14 residues long. The V and J ends lost 0 bases and 7 bases, in that order; junction bases with no gene match: 1. The germline V gene has CDR1 GTSNPN and CDR2 SVGIG (reference sequence). CDR3 coding DNA: TGTGCCTGGAGTGTGGGACAGGGAAATTCACCCCTCCACTTT. It yields the protein CAWSVGQGNSPLHF. Looking up the rest from reference TRBV30 and TRBJ1-6 gives the full variable domain: SQTIHQWPATLVQPVGSPLSLECTVEGTSNPNLYWYRQAAGRGLQLLFYSVGIGQISSEVPQNLSASRPQDRQFILSSKKLLLSDSGFYLCAWSVGQGNSPLHFGNGTRLTVT.

V and J are TRBV7-2 and TRBJ2-7, with 8 bases fitting TRBD1. The V segment lost 3 bases and the J segment 0 bases; nucleotides outside the gene matches: 1. CDR3 length: 14 amino acids. The V gene's germline CDR1 is SGHTA and CDR2 FQGNSA. The CDR3 spells CASSLTGASYEQYF. The CDR3 bases are TGTGCCAGCAGCTTGACAGGGGCCTCCTACGAGCAGTACTTC. The full variable domain, its missing parts supplied by reference TRBV7-2 and TRBJ2-7, is GAGVSQSPSNKVTEKGKDVELRCDPISGHTALYWYRQSLGQGLEFLIYFQGNSAPDKSGLPSDRFSAERTGGSVSTLTIQRTQQEDSAVYLCASSLTGASYEQYFGPGTRLTVT.

The chain is built from TRBV7-9 and TRBJ1-4, with 8 bases that match TRBD1. CDR3 size: 19 residues. CDR1 is SEHNR, CDR2 FQNEAQ, per germline (reference sequence). V lost 4 bases, J lost 0 bases, and 13 bases stayed unmatched. The CDR3 bases are TGTGCCAGCAGCTGGCTACCGGACAGGGCCTTTGCAACTAATGAAAAACTGTTTTTT. This codes for CASSWLPDRAFATNEKLFF.

This chain links TRBV6-5 with TRBJ2-1, with 9 bases lining up with TRBD1. Unmatched junction bases numbered 7, after V lost 4 bases and J lost 3 bases. The CDR3 has 16 amino acids. Germline V gene data show CDR1 as MNHEY and CDR2 as SVGAGI. In DNA form, the CDR3 reads TGTGCCAGCAGTTTTACCGCGGGACAGGGCTACAATGAGCAGTTCTTC. Protein sequence: CASSFTAGQGYNEQFF.